This T cell receptor beta chain was recovered during a study of cytomegalovirus exposure and HLA in healthy donors. Study-wide results and caveats: Three chains tied to CMV proved CMV antigen-specific in vitro. Altogether, 150 or so TCR beta chains were recorded as cytomegalovirus-associated. A later analysis found first-cohort TCR clusters tended to co-occur in the 90 to 150 validation repertoires.

To note about this clone: What it recognizes is unknown.

Assay used: immunoSEQ multiplex PCR; TCRdb lists only in-frame clones, some missing. Altogether about 160,000 clones are present, about 95% being singletons, with the ten largest covering roughly 0.83%. The study drew the donors from its roughly 120-subject validation cohort, separate from the 666-subject first cohort. Trimming left V 5 bases short and J 5 bases short, with 18 bases between. The CDR3 covers 15 residues. The germline gives CDR1 SEHNR, CDR2 FQNEAQ (reference sequence). This clonotype was obtained from a woman under 30 in good health and CMV-seronegative. The sequencing sample was made of PBMCs. The V gene is TRBV7-9, the J gene TRBJ1-1; possibly TRBD1 for D (5 bases). The CDR3 DNA is TGTGCCAGCAGCCTTCTAGTGACAGCTGGAACTGAAGCTTTCTTT. This gives the protein CASSLLVTAGTEAFF.